This is a list of T cell receptor beta chains from one sample in a study of human T cells and chemical hapten exposure. TCRdb called the RACE reads again in MiXCR, with one record for every CDR3 protein. The data hold about 96,000 distinct CDR3 sequences, with 9.3% observed a single time. The sample in question was whole blood, obtained in connection with sensitization to the hapten diphenylcyclopropenone (DPC). Receptor source: a woman in her thirties or forties with alopecia areata. Some clones in this sample may be carry-over from other donors' samples. CDR3s include the opening cysteine and the closing phenylalanine or tryptophan. Fields, in order: J gene, V gene, clone size, CDR3 length, D gene, CDR3 protein, CDR3 DNA. The D gene is left open where the match is weak. The size of a clone is reported for some rows only, either as once, few or many, or as a class for expanded clones.

TRBJ2-4	TRBV6-2/TRBV6-3	NA	16	TRBD2	CASSYDEAGARNIQYF	TGTGCCAGCAGTTACGACGAAGCGGGAGCGCGGAACATTCAGTACTTC
TRBJ2-7	TRBV7-6	few	14	NA	CASSLEVLGREQYF	TGTGCCAGCAGCTTAGAGGTATTGGGACGGGAGCAGTACTTC
TRBJ2-5	TRBV29-1	NA	13	TRBD2	CSASGRAVETQYF	TGCAGCGCTAGCGGGAGGGCCGTAGAGACCCAGTACTTC
TRBJ1-1	TRBV28	many	14	NA	CASSFPTRKGEAFF	TGTGCCAGCAGTTTCCCAACAAGGAAGGGTGAAGCTTTCTTT
TRBJ1-1	TRBV7-2	few	14	NA	CASSVGPGNTEAFF	TGTGCCAGCAGTGTGGGACCAGGGAACACTGAAGCTTTCTTT
TRBJ2-1	TRBV4-3	many	16	TRBD2	CASSQDYAGGLNEQFF	TGCGCCAGCAGCCAAGATTACGCGGGAGGGTTAAATGAGCAGTTCTTC
TRBJ1-4	TRBV19	few	16	NA	CASSIRQVATNEKLFF	TGTGCCAGTAGTATTCGACAGGTTGCAACTAATGAAAAACTGTTTTTT
TRBJ2-5	TRBV6-6	few	13	NA	CASIRGAQETQYF	TGTGCCAGCATCCGGGGGGCCCAAGAGACCCAGTACTTC
TRBJ1-1	TRBV7-3	NA	17	TRBD1	CASSLRTGGGSNTEAFF	TGTGCCAGCAGCTTACGGACAGGGGGCGGTTCGAACACTGAAGCTTTCTTT
TRBJ2-7	TRBV7-2	many	13	NA	CASSLSSPYEQYF	TGTGCCAGCAGCTTAAGTTCTCCCTACGAGCAGTACTTC
TRBJ1-5	TRBV28	many	13	NA	CASIGQFNQPQHF	TGTGCCAGCATCGGACAGTTCAATCAGCCCCAGCATTTT
TRBJ2-3	TRBV28	many	13	NA	CASSLTSTDTQYF	TGTGCCAGCAGTTTAACTAGCACAGATACGCAGTATTTT
TRBJ1-5	TRBV28	NA	13	TRBD1	CASVTGGHQPQHF	TGTGCCAGCGTAACAGGGGGCCATCAGCCCCAGCATTTT
TRBJ2-1	TRBV7-9	few	15	TRBD1	CASSLGQGEYNEQFF	TGTGCCAGCAGCTTAGGACAGGGGGAATACAATGAGCAGTTCTTC
TRBJ1-5	TRBV20-1	NA	14	TRBD1	CSATRDSNNQPQHF	TGCAGTGCTACCCGGGACAGCAATAATCAGCCCCAGCATTTT
TRBJ2-7	TRBV18	NA	14	NA	CASSSSGRSYEQYF	TGTGCCAGCTCATCCTCGGGACGGTCCTACGAGCAGTACTTC
TRBJ2-3	TRBV4-3	many	13	NA	CASSQEKTDTQYF	TGCGCCAGCAGCCAAGAGAAGACAGATACGCAGTATTTT
TRBJ1-3	TRBV19	few	14	NA	CASRARGAGNTIYF	TGTGCCAGTCGGGCCCGAGGCGCTGGAAACACCATATATTTT
TRBJ1-3	TRBV7-2	NA	16	NA	CASSSRDKSSGNTIYF	TGTGCCAGCAGCTCCCGGGACAAGAGCTCTGGAAACACCATATATTTT
TRBJ2-5	TRBV14	many	13	TRBD1	CASRGQTYETQYF	TGTGCCAGCCGGGGACAGACGTACGAGACCCAGTACTTC
TRBJ2-1	TRBV7-9	many	15	TRBD2	CASRGLAGVNNEQFF	TGTGCCAGCAGGGGACTAGCGGGAGTGAACAATGAGCAGTTCTTC
TRBJ2-7	TRBV12-3/TRBV12-4	few	14	TRBD2	CASSRTSGTGEQYF	TGTGCCAGCAGCCGGACTAGCGGGACGGGAGAGCAGTACTTC
TRBJ2-5	TRBV9	many	14	TRBD1	CASSPQTGRETQYF	TGTGCCAGCAGCCCCCAGACAGGGAGAGAGACCCAGTACTTC
TRBJ2-7	TRBV7-8	NA	12	NA	CASSLRQSEQYF	TGTGCCAGCAGCCTCCGACAGTCCGAGCAGTACTTC
TRBJ2-7	TRBV5-4	few	14	TRBD1	CASRSDRASYEQYF	TGTGCCAGCAGATCGGACAGGGCCTCCTACGAGCAGTACTTC
TRBJ2-1	TRBV2	NA	12	NA	CASRGTGTEQFF	TGTGCCAGCAGAGGTACCGGGACAGAGCAGTTCTTC
TRBJ2-7	TRBV4-2	few	13	TRBD2	CASSQGLAGEQYF	TGTGCCAGCAGCCAAGGACTAGCGGGCGAGCAGTACTTC
TRBJ2-7	TRBV6-5	NA	15	TRBD1	CASSRDGTGLYEQYF	TGTGCCAGCAGTCGTGACGGGACAGGGTTATACGAGCAGTACTTC
TRBJ2-7	TRBV10-3	few	15	TRBD1	CAISEARDSQNEQYF	TGTGCCATCAGTGAGGCCCGGGACAGTCAAAACGAGCAGTACTTC
TRBJ2-1	TRBV2	NA	13	NA	CASMLASSEEQFF	TGTGCCAGCATGCTAGCGTCGTCTGAAGAGCAGTTCTTC
TRBJ2-2	TRBV20-1	NA	14	NA	CSASRRGGTGELFF	TGCAGTGCCTCGCGCAGGGGGGGCACCGGGGAGCTGTTTTTT
TRBJ2-7	TRBV20-1	NA	14	TRBD2	CSARPLAGADEQYF	TGCAGTGCTAGACCCTTGGCGGGAGCCGACGAGCAGTACTTC
TRBJ1-2	TRBV5-5	NA	14	NA	CASSPSTVSYGYTF	TGTGCCAGCAGCCCCTCGACAGTGTCCTATGGCTACACCTTC
TRBJ2-1	TRBV27	many	14	NA	CASSFDRFGNEQFF	TGTGCCAGCAGTTTCGACAGGTTCGGGAATGAGCAGTTCTTC
TRBJ1-1	TRBV5-6	many	14	NA	CASSPWPGDTEAFF	TGTGCCAGCAGCCCATGGCCAGGGGACACTGAAGCTTTCTTT
TRBJ2-7	TRBV3-1	NA	17	TRBD2	CASSQVLAGGGTYEQYF	TGTGCCAGCAGCCAAGTACTAGCGGGAGGTGGGACCTACGAGCAGTACTTC
TRBJ2-1	TRBV18	few	15	NA	CASSPPAAAYNEQFF	TGTGCCAGCTCACCACCGGCCGCGGCCTACAATGAGCAGTTCTTC
TRBJ2-1	TRBV9	many	15	NA	CASSVGQSSYNEQFF	TGTGCCAGCAGCGTTGGCCAGAGCTCCTACAATGAGCAGTTCTTC
TRBJ2-5	TRBV12-3/TRBV12-4	many	13	TRBD1	CASSQDRVGTQYF	TGTGCCAGCAGTCAGGACAGGGTTGGGACCCAGTACTTC
TRBJ2-7	TRBV10-2	NA	14	TRBD2	CASRASGGLNEQYF	TGCGCCAGCAGGGCTAGCGGGGGCCTGAACGAGCAGTACTTC
TRBJ2-2	TRBV29-1	many	13	NA	CSGQKDSTGELFF	TGCAGCGGGCAGAAGGACTCCACCGGGGAGCTGTTTTTT
TRBJ1-1	TRBV7-2	few	15	NA	CASSFTPRMNTEAFF	TGTGCCAGCAGCTTTACTCCGCGAATGAACACTGAAGCTTTCTTT
TRBJ2-1	TRBV7-2	NA	15	NA	CASSLRQGGLDEQFF	TGTGCCAGCAGCTTAAGGCAGGGGGGGCTCGATGAGCAGTTCTTC
TRBJ2-5	TRBV5-6	NA	15	NA	CASSGRLGRQETQYF	TGTGCCAGCAGTGGGAGACTAGGGAGGCAAGAGACCCAGTACTTC
TRBJ2-3	TRBV6-6	few	16	TRBD2	CASSSVAGGTTDTQYF	TGTGCCAGCAGTTCAGTAGCGGGAGGCACCACAGATACGCAGTATTTT
TRBJ2-7	TRBV7-2	NA	13	NA	CASGAVSSYEQYF	TGTGCCAGCGGGGCGGTTAGCTCCTACGAGCAGTACTTC
TRBJ1-5	TRBV28	NA	17	TRBD1	CASSFRTGAGRNQPQHF	TGTGCCAGCAGTTTCAGGACAGGGGCAGGGCGCAATCAGCCCCAGCATTTT